Listed here is a single T cell receptor beta chain. Its matching antigen is unknown. Germline V gene data show CDR1 as LGHDT and CDR2 as YNNKEL (reference sequence). V lost 0 bases, J lost 4 bases, and 18 bases lay in between. The CDR3 runs 17 residues. This entry belongs to a study of response to subunit inactivated influenza vaccine. Findings and caveats of the study: The authors suggested that every seasonal influenza vaccination recruits few new T cells.

TCRdb re-analysed the RT-PCR reads in MiXCR, keeping a single row per CDR3 protein. This sample has around 760,000 distinct CDR3 sequences; approximately 13% occur once, and the top ten carry around 6.5%. The chain links TRBV3-1 to TRBJ1-1, with D possibly matching TRBD1 (6 bases). The source is a man in his forties or fifties who received an inactivated influenza vaccine. Specimen: PBMCs from blood, collected approximately 15 days before vaccination. In DNA form, the CDR3 reads TGTGCCAGCAGCCAAGATCGTTTACAGGGAGGGGGCACTGAAGCTTTCTTT. The encoded protein is CASSQDRLQGGGTEAFF.